These 22 T cell receptor beta chains were all obtained from the same sample, sequenced in a study of blood T cell repertoires in COVID-19 (TCRdb year 2020). The protocol used for the library was the immunoSEQ multiplex PCR assay. TCRdb took over this immuneACCESS table, retaining in-frame rearrangements with V and J assigned. Such tables are incomplete; in checked studies, under half of the missing clones stem from an unresolved V gene, and the remainder is unexplained. Within this sample are almost 250,000 clones, with roughly nine tenths of them counted one time only. The ten top clones hold 1.5% to 2% of the sample. The sample comprised peripheral blood. The receptors derive from a woman aged 60-75 years who had recovered from COVID-19.

This sequence joins TRBV4-1 and TRBJ2-4; 7 bases align to TRBD1. J was trimmed by 6 bases and V by 2 bases; bases with no gene match: 4. Germline V CDR1 and CDR2: MGHRA, YSYEKL. This CDR3 is 14 amino acids long. CDR3 residues: CASSQTGDRNIQYF. CDR3 coding DNA: TGCGCCAGCAGCCAAACAGGGGATAGAAACATTCAGTACTTC.

This chain connects TRBV19 to TRBJ1-2; D may be TRBD1 (6 bases). V lost 7 bases, J lost 7 bases, and 22 bases lay in between. Germline CDR1 and CDR2: LNHDA and SQIVND (reference sequence). The CDR3 has 15 amino acids. The CDR3 loop reads CASTRPRGGQTGYTF. As DNA, the CDR3 is TGTGCCAGTACCCGCCCACGGGGGGGGCAAACTGGCTACACCTTC.

The chain couples TRBV29-1 to TRBJ2-4; D uncertain. The CDR3 has 11 residues. The V and J ends lost 4 bases and 5 bases respectively, with 6 bases between them. Per germline, CDR1 SQVTM and CDR2 ANQGSEA. CDR3 in amino acids: CSVVAENIQYF. For the CDR3, the DNA is TGCAGCGTTGTGGCAGAAAACATTCAGTACTTC.

Concerning this clone: Its ends do not fully match the called genes, so a read error is possible. The genes are TRBV7-2 and TRBJ1-3; a possible D gene is TRBD1 (5 bases). The CDR3 is 12 amino acids. The germline CDR1 and CDR2 sequences are SGHTA and FQGNSA. The CDR3 DNA sequence: TGCGCATCAGGGTTGACTGGAAACACCATATATTTT. It encodes CASGLTGNTIYF.

V and J are TRBV5-1 and TRBJ2-7; the D is unclear. Per germline, CDR1 SGHRS and CDR2 YFSETQ. V lost 0 bases, J lost 3 bases, and 10 bases lay in between. The length of the CDR3 is 14 residues. CDR3 in amino acids: CASSLDVTIYEQYF. CDR3 bases: TGCGCCAGCAGCTTGGATGTCACAATCTACGAGCAGTACTTC.

The chain has TRBV2 and TRBJ1-2, with 10 bases aligning to TRBD1. After removal of 2 bases from V and 4 bases from J, the junction contained 7 bases not matched to a gene. CDR1 and CDR2 (germline): SNHLY, FYNNEI. The CDR3 runs to 16 residues. The CDR3 spells CASSENRDRGLYGYTF. The CDR3 nucleotides read TGTGCCAGCAGTGAAAACCGGGACAGGGGCCTCTATGGCTACACCTTC.

V and J are TRBV27 and TRBJ1-6; the D is unclear. The germline V gene has CDR1 MNHEY and CDR2 SMNVEV (reference sequence). V was clipped by 2 bases and J by 4 bases, with 6 bases between them. The CDR3 consists of 14 residues. This CDR3 is CASSLRGYNSPLHF. The CDR3 DNA reads TGTGCCAGCAGTTTAAGAGGGTATAATTCACCCCTCCACTTT.

The chain joins TRBV18 to TRBJ2-7; 7 bases align to TRBD1. Germline V gives CDR1 KGHSH, CDR2 LQKENI. Trimming took 2 bases from V and 0 from J; bases not matched to a gene: 16. The CDR3 consists of 19 residues. The CDR3 is CASSPASGQKSRFSYEQYF. The CDR3 bases are TGTGCCAGCTCACCAGCATCGGGACAGAAAAGCAGATTCTCCTACGAGCAGTACTTC.

This clone was found a few times. V and J are TRBV19 and TRBJ1-2; D is possibly TRBD1 (6 bases). There are 14 residues in the CDR3. The germline gives CDR1 LNHDA, CDR2 SQIVND (reference sequence). V lost 3 bases to trimming and J lost 6 bases, with 14 bases between them. CDR3 in DNA: TGTGCCAGTAGTATCGCAGGGGTGAAGGATGGCTACACCTTC. It codes for CASSIAGVKDGYTF.

The chain links TRBV6-5 to TRBJ2-2; D might be TRBD1 (7 bases). The CDR3 runs to 16 residues. The germline CDR1 and CDR2 sequences are MNHEY and SVGAGI. V lost 2 bases and J lost 3, with 13 bases in between. The DNA for the CDR3 is TGTGCCAGCAGTTACATCTCCAGGGGGGACACCGGGGAGCTGTTTTTT. Translated: CASSYISRGDTGELFF.

This clone was observed a handful of times. The CDR3 nucleotides are TGTGCCAGCAGTTTATCAACTGGTGCAGATACGCAGTATTTT. Translated: CASSLSTGADTQYF. The gene calls are TRBV27 and TRBJ2-3; D is unresolved. CDR1 and CDR2 from the germline V gene are MNHEY and SMNVEV (reference sequence). This CDR3 is 14 amino acids long. V lost 0 bases and J lost 4, with 8 bases in between.

This clone was counted once. This chain uses TRBV11-1 with TRBJ1-3; 7 bases agree with TRBD1. The CDR3 runs to 16 residues. Trimming at V came to 1 base and at J to 1 base, leaving 4 bases not matched to a gene. The germline V gene has CDR1 SGHAT and CDR2 FQDESV (reference sequence). DNA of the CDR3: TGTGCCAGCAGCTTAGTGGGGACAGCGTCTGGAAACACCATATATTTT. Encoded protein: CASSLVGTASGNTIYF.

The chain carries TRBV15 and TRBJ2-2; the match to TRBD1 covers 8 bases. With V trimmed by 2 bases and J by 4 bases, 6 bases remained unmatched. CDR3 length equals 16 residues. Germline CDR1 LNHNV, CDR2 YYDKDF (reference sequence). The CDR3 DNA follows: TGTGCCACCAGCAGACCTCAGGGGGCGGGCACCGGGGAGCTGTTTTTT. This gives the protein CATSRPQGAGTGELFF.

In its sample, this clone was seen a few times. The J gene is TRBJ1-2, the V gene TRBV3-1 (or the pseudogene TRBV3-2); TRBD1 matches 8 bases. The CDR3 is made up of 13 amino acids. Germline CDR1 is LGHDT and CDR2 is YNNKEL (reference sequence). Losses at the gene ends were 6 bases for V and 4 bases for J; bases not matched to a gene: 4. The CDR3 loop reads CASSPGQAYGYTF. In nucleotides, the CDR3 is TGTGCCAGCAGTCCGGGACAGGCCTATGGCTACACCTTC.

V usage is TRBV7-3 and J usage is TRBJ1-3; perhaps TRBD1 as D (6 bases). The V gene's germline CDR1 is SGHTA and CDR2 FQGTGA. Trimming stripped 6 bases from V and 8 bases from J, with 14 bases between. This CDR3 contains 13 residues. This CDR3 is CASSPGGADTIYF. CDR3 nucleotides: TGTGCCAGCAGTCCCGGGGGGGCAGACACCATATATTTT.

A word on this clone: The sample contains more than one DNA sequence encoding this CDR3. The chain couples TRBV6-5 to TRBJ2-7; 10 positions match TRBD1. Losses at the gene ends were 2 bases for V and 4 bases for J; bases not matched to a gene: 2. Germline V gives CDR1 MNHEY, CDR2 SVGAGI. CDR3 length: 14 amino acids. CDR3 bases: TGTGCCAGCAGTTACGGGGGACAGGGGTACGAGCAGTACTTC. This translates into CASSYGGQGYEQYF.

V gene TRBV2 combines with J gene TRBJ2-1; TRBD1 is a possible D gene (6 bases). V shed 4 bases and J shed 1 base, with 8 bases lying between them. Germline CDR1 SNHLY, CDR2 FYNNEI. This CDR3 contains 14 residues. The CDR3 sequence is CASSAGQSYNEQFF. In DNA form, the CDR3 reads TGTGCCAGCAGTGCCGGACAGTCCTACAATGAGCAGTTCTTC. Using reference TRBV2 and TRBJ2-1 for the parts outside the CDR3, the full variable domain is EPEVTQTPSHQVTQMGQEVILRCVPISNHLYFYWYRQILGQKVEFLVSFYNNEISEKSEIFDDQFSVERPDGSNFTLKIRSTKLEDSAMYFCASSAGQSYNEQFFGPGTRLTVL.

The J gene is TRBJ1-6, the V gene TRBV10-3, with a weak D call TRBD1 (5 bases). With 0 bases removed from V and 10 bases from J, the gap between germline ends came to 19 bases. CDR3 length equals 17 residues. The germline V gene encodes CDR1 ENHRY and CDR2 SYGVKD. The CDR3 bases are TGTGCCATCAGTGAGTCGACGGGCCAGGGTTTGAGGTCACCCCTCCACTTT. As protein: CAISESTGQGLRSPLHF.

The CDR3 region has the DNA TGTGCCAGCAGCCGGACTAGCGCGGGGGGCACAGATACGCAGTATTTT. Protein product: CASSRTSAGGTDTQYF. The V gene is TRBV6-6, the J gene TRBJ2-3, with 9 positions matching TRBD2. Germline lookup yields CDR1 MNHNY and CDR2 SVGAGI (reference sequence). This CDR3 is 16 amino acids long. V trimming: 6 bases; J trimming: 1 base; junction bases outside the gene matches: 8.

The V call is TRBV27, the J call TRBJ1-3; D is uncertain. The CDR3 is made up of 14 amino acids. V gave up 8 bases and J gave up 1 base, with 12 bases separating them. Germline V gene sequence: CDR1 MNHEY, CDR2 SMNVEV (reference sequence). CDR3 nucleotide sequence: TGTGCCAGCCGTCAGAGGGAATCTGGAAACACCATATATTTT. This sequence encodes CASRQRESGNTIYF.

CDR3 protein: CASSPAGTGVEQYF. In nucleotides, the CDR3 is TGCGCCAGCAGCCCCGCCGGGACAGGGGTCGAGCAGTACTTC. V is TRBV5-1 and J is TRBJ2-7; 10 positions match TRBD1. The CDR3 has 14 residues. V was clipped by 4 bases and J by 6 bases; unmatched bases: 7. Germline V gene sequence: CDR1 SGHRS, CDR2 YFSETQ.

The chain has TRBV18 and TRBJ2-1; tentative D call: TRBD1 (5 bases). The CDR3 consists of 13 residues. Trimming cost V 6 bases and J 7 bases, with 13 bases left between them. Germline CDR1 and CDR2: KGHSH and LQKENI. CDR3 DNA: TGTGCCAGCTCCCTAGGACAAGGGAATGAGCAGTTCTTC. Amino acids: CASSLGQGNEQFF.